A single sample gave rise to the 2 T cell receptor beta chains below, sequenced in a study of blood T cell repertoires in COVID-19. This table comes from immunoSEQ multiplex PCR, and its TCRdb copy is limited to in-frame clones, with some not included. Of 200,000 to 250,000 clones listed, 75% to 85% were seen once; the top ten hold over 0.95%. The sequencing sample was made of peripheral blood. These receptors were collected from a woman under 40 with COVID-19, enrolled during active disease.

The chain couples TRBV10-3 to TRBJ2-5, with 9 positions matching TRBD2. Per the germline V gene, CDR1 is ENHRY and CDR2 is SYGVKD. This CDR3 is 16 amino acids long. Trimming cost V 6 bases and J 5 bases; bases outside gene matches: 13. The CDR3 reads CAISHTQAGGFETQYF. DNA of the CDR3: TGTGCCATCAGCCATACCCAAGCGGGAGGATTCGAGACCCAGTACTTC.

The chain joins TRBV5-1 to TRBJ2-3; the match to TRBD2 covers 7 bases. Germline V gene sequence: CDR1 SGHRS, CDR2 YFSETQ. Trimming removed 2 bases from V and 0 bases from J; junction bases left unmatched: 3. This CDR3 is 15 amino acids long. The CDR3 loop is CASSLTAGSTDTQYF. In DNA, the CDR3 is TGCGCCAGCAGCTTAACAGCGGGGAGCACAGATACGCAGTATTTT.